Listed below are T cell receptor beta chains from one sample, sequenced in a study of cytomegalovirus exposure and HLA in healthy donors. Data came from immunoSEQ multiplex PCR; TCRdb stores just in-frame clones and leaves some out. The table has 150,000 to 200,000 clones, around 82% seen once; the top ten hold roughly a tenth. The specimen sequenced was PBMCs. The receptors originated from a man in his thirties or forties in good health and CMV-seropositive. The CDR3 runs from the conserved cysteine through the conserved F or W.

V gene: TRBV5-1
J gene: TRBJ1-1
CDR3 protein: CASSSVKTGGAPTEAFF

V gene: TRBV30
J gene: TRBJ1-4
CDR3 protein: CAWSPLEFSPQLFF

V gene: TRBV6-6
J gene: TRBJ2-5
CDR3 protein: CASSPDSQETQYF

V gene: TRBV6-5
J gene: TRBJ2-7
CDR3 protein: CASSYSAESYEQYF

V gene: TRBV5-6
J gene: TRBJ1-5
CDR3 protein: CASSLAGTGNQPQHF

V gene: TRBV2
J gene: TRBJ2-1
CDR3 protein: CASSVGTGNSNEQFF

V gene: TRBV27
J gene: TRBJ1-1
CDR3 protein: CASSRDRNTEAFF

V gene: TRBV30
J gene: TRBJ2-7
CDR3 protein: CAWSSAYEQYF

V gene: TRBV5-1
J gene: TRBJ2-5
CDR3 protein: CASSLGGGETQYF

V gene: TRBV6-6
J gene: TRBJ1-2
CDR3 protein: CASDTGTGLFYGYTF

V gene: TRBV27
J gene: NA
CDR3 protein: CATARPRQGRTYEQYF